This TCR beta chain is from a study of blood T cell repertoires in COVID-19. Study-level information: The samples span acute and convalescent COVID-19 from the United States, Italy and Spain.

Seattle patients were enrolled during active infection and followed longitudinally. CDR3 length: 15 amino acids. The junction had 14 bases not matched to a gene; V was cut back by 7 bases and J by 5 bases. Germline CDR1 and CDR2: SGHTS and YDEGEE. Using immunoSEQ multiplex PCR, the repertoire was profiled, and TCRdb retains in-frame clones only, with some absent. The sample lists around 300,000 clones; 75% to 90% were seen once. This chain uses TRBV5-8 with TRBJ2-7; TRBD1 aligns across 8 bases. The sequence came from a woman between 65 and 79 years old with COVID-19, enrolled during active disease. Sequenced: peripheral blood. For the CDR3, the DNA is TGTGCCAGCCCCTATTGGACAGGGCCCCCCGACGAGCAGTACTTC. Its protein product is CASPYWTGPPDEQYF.